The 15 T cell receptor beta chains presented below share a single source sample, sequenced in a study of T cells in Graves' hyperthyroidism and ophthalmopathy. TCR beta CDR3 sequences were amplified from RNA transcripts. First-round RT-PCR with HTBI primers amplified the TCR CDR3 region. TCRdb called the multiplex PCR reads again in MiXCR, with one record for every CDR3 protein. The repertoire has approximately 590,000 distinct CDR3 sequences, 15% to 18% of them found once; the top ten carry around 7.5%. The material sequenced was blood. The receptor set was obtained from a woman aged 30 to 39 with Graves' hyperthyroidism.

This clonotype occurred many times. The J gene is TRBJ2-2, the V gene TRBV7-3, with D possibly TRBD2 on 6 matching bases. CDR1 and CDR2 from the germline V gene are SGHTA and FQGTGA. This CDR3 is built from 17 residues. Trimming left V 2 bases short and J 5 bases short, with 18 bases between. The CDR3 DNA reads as TGTGCCAGCAGCTTATACGGCGGGAATTTCGCGACCGGGGAGCTGTTTTTT. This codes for CASSLYGGNFATGELFF.

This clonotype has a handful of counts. CDR3 amino acids: CSARTGSEAKNIQYF. The CDR3 coding sequence is TGCAGTGCTAGGACCGGGTCGGAGGCCAAAAACATTCAGTACTTC. The rearrangement uses TRBV20-1 and TRBJ2-4; D is unclear. This CDR3 has 15 residues. Germline V gene sequence: CDR1 DFQATT, CDR2 SNEGSKA (reference sequence). The ends were cut back, 3 bases at V and 1 base at J, with 13 bases in the middle.

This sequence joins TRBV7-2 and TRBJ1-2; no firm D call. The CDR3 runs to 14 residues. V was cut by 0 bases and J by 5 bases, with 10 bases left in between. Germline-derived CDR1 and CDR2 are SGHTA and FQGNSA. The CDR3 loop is CASSLALPLYGYTF. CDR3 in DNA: TGTGCCAGCAGCTTAGCATTACCGCTTTATGGCTACACCTTC.

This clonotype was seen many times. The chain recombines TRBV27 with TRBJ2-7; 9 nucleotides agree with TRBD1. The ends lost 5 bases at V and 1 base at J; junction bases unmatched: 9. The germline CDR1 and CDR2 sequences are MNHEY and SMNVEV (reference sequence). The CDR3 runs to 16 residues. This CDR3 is CASSGGTGSSSYEQYF. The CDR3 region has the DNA TGTGCCAGCAGTGGGGGGACAGGGAGTAGTTCCTACGAGCAGTACTTC.

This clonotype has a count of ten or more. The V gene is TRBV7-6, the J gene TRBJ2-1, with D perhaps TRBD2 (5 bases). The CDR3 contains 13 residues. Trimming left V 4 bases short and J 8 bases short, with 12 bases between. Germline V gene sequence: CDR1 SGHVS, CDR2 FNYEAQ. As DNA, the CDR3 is TGTGCCAGCAGCTCCGGGATTTGGGATGAGCAGTTCTTC. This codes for CASSSGIWDEQFF.

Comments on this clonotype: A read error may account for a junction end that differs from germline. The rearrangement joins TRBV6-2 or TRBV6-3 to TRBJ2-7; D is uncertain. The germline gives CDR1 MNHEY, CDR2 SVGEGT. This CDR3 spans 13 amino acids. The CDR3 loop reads CACSGSNSYEQYF. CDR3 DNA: TGTGCCTGCAGTGGGTCAAATTCCTACGAGCAGTACTTC.

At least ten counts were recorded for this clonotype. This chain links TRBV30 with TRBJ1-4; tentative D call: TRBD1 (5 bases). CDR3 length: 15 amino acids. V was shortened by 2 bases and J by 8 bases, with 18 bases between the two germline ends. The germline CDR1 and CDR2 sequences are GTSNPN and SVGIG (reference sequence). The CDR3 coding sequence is TGTGCCTGGAGTCGGAGGGACGGGACTTCGGAAAAACTGTTTTTT. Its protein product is CAWSRRDGTSEKLFF.

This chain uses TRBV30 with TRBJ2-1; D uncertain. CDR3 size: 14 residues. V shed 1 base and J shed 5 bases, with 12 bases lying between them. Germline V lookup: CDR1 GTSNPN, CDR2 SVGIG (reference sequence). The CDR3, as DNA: TGTGCCTGGAGTGGGGTGGTAGCTCACAATGAGCAGTTCTTC. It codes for CAWSGVVAHNEQFF.

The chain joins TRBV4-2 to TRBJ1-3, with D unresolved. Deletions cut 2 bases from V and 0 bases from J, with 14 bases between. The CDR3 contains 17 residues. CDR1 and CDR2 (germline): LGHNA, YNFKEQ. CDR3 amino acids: CASSQPDGDSSGNTIYF. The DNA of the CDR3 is TGTGCCAGCAGCCAACCCGACGGGGATAGCTCTGGAAACACCATATATTTT.

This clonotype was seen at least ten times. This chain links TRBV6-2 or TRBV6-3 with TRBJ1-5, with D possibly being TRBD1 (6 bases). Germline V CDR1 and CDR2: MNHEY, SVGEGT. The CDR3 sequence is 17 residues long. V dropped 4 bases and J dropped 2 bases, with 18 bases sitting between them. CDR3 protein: CASSFQIANRGNQPQHF. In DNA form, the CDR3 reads TGTGCCAGCAGTTTCCAGATAGCAAACAGGGGCAATCAGCCCCAGCATTTT.

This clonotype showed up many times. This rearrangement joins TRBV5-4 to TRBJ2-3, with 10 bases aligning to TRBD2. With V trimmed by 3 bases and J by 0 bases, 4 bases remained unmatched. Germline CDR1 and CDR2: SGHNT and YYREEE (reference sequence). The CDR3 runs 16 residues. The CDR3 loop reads CASSWTSGTSTDTQYF. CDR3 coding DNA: TGTGCCAGCAGCTGGACTAGCGGTACTAGCACAGATACGCAGTATTTT.

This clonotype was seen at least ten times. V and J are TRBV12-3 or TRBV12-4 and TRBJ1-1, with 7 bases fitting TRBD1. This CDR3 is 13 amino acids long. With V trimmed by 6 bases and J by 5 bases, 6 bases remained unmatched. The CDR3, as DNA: TGTGCCAGCAGCTACAGGGGACGGACTGAAGCTTTCTTT. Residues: CASSYRGRTEAFF.

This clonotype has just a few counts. CDR3 region: CASSLVFGPTSYEQYF. The CDR3 nucleotides read TGCGCCAGCAGCTTGGTTTTCGGTCCTACATCCTACGAGCAGTACTTC. The rearrangement joins TRBV5-1 to TRBJ2-7; no definite D call. The CDR3 length is 16 residues. Looked up from germline, CDR1 is SGHRS and CDR2 is YFSETQ. Deletions cut 0 bases from V and 1 base from J, with 14 bases between.

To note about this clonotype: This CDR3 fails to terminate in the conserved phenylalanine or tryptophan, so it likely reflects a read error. The CDR3 region has the DNA TGTGCCAGCACTCGGCGACAGGGTAACACCGGGGAGCTGTTTCTT. This translates into CASTRRQGNTGELFL. V gene TRBV7-9 combines with J gene TRBJ2-2, with 7 bases aligning to TRBD1. The CDR3 contains 15 residues. Germline V CDR1 and CDR2: SEHNR, FQNEAQ (reference sequence). The V gene end was trimmed by 7 bases and the J gene end by 2 bases; junction bases not matched to a gene: 7.

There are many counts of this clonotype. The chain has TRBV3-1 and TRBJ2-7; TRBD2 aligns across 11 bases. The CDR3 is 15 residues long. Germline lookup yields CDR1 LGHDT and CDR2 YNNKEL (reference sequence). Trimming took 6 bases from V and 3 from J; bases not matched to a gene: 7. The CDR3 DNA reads TGTGCCAGCAGTCAACTAGCGGGAGATGTCTACGAGCAGTACTTC. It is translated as CASSQLAGDVYEQYF.